This T cell receptor (beta chain) was captured in a study of cytomegalovirus exposure and HLA in healthy donors. The trim removed 3 bases at V and 7 bases at J, leaving 8 bases unmatched. The CDR3 sequence is 13 residues long. Germline CDR1 reads SQVTM; CDR2 reads ANQGSEA. Vbeta (60) and Jbeta (13) primers were used in the PCR. Produced via immunoSEQ multiplex PCR; TCRdb's table is partial and in-frame only. The data contain approximately 100,000 clones, roughly 76% of them seen just once; the ten biggest clones take up 7% to 10%. Study-level results: The authors considered a cluster of highly shared sequence variants likely to be a sequencing artifact. Analyses of presence and absence presupposed an approximately uniform sequencing depth across donors. With high specificity and sensitivity, the classifier reportedly diagnosed cytomegalovirus status.

On this clone: What it recognizes is unknown.

Sequencing was done on a sample of PBMCs. This rearrangement joins TRBV29-1 to TRBJ1-2; the match to TRBD1 covers 7 bases. This TCR derives from a human donor in good health. The CDR3 region is CSVEGQFGGGYTF. DNA for the CDR3: TGCAGCGTTGAGGGACAGTTCGGAGGTGGCTACACCTTC.